These T cell receptor beta chains were read from a single sample in a study of blood T cell repertoires in COVID-19. Profiled with immunoSEQ multiplex PCR; TCRdb holds only in-frame clones, not every one. The top ten hold 1.2% of the sample, which has approximately 200,000 clones, about nine tenths seen once. Sequences were obtained from PBMCs or T cells enriched from blood (not recorded which). The receptors were gathered from a man aged 25-40 years who had recovered from COVID-19. Each CDR3 is given with its conserved first and last residue. A D gene is named only where the DNA matches it firmly. Clone size appears in some rows only: once, few, many, or a class for an expanded clone.

cdr3_nt	cdr3_aa	j_call	cdr3_length	clone_size	v_call	d_call
TGTGCCAGCAGCCCGAAGACAGGTTCCTACGAGCAGTACTTC	CASSPKTGSYEQYF	TRBJ2-7	14	.	TRBV9	.
TGTGCCAGCAGCCCCTACATCAGAGCAGGGGCCCTCTCCTACGAGCAGTACTTC	CASSPYIRAGALSYEQYF	TRBJ2-7	18	.	TRBV11-2	.
TGTGCTAGTGGTTTGGTACTAGGCAACTCTGGGGCCAACGTCCTGACTTTC	CASGLVLGNSGANVLTF	TRBJ2-6	17	once	TRBV12-5	.
TGTGCCACGACAGGGGGCGCGTCTCAGCCCCAGCATTTT	CATTGGASQPQHF	TRBJ1-5	13	.	TRBV28	TRBD1
TGTGCCAGCCGACAGGGGGCGGGTGGAAACACCATATATTTT	CASRQGAGGNTIYF	TRBJ1-3	14	.	TRBV7-8	TRBD1
TGCGCCAGCAGCCAAGTTAATACTGAAGCTTTCTTT	CASSQVNTEAFF	TRBJ1-1	12	few	TRBV4-1	.
TGTGCCAGCAGACTTCAACAGGGCCCAGGGGCTTTCTTT	CASRLQQGPGAFF	TRBJ1-1	13	.	TRBV28	.
TGTGCCAGTTCTAGCGGGCCTTACAATGAGCAGTTCTTC	CASSSGPYNEQFF	TRBJ2-1	13	.	TRBV28	TRBD2
TGTGCCAGCAGTTACTCGAGAGGGCTGGGGCCCCAGCATTTT	CASSYSRGLGPQHF	TRBJ1-5	14	.	TRBV6-2/TRBV6-3	.
TGTGCCAGCAGTTTATGGACGGGGACAGTAGGCTCCTACAATGAGCAGTTCTTC	CASSLWTGTVGSYNEQFF	TRBJ2-1	18	.	TRBV28	TRBD1
TGTGCCACCAGTGAGGGGATCAGGGGCTTAAAGGACCGTGAGCAGTTCTTC	CATSEGIRGLKDREQFF	TRBJ2-1	17	.	TRBV24-1	.
TGTGCCAGCAGTGGAGATTACACTGAAGCTTTCTTT	CASSGDYTEAFF	TRBJ1-1	12	.	TRBV6-2/TRBV6-3	.
TGTGCCAGCAGCCACGCCGGACAGGGAGGAGAGACCCAGTACTTC	CASSHAGQGGETQYF	TRBJ2-5	15	.	TRBV13	TRBD1
TGTGCCAGCAGCGTACGGTCAGGGTCTGGAAACACCATATATTTT	CASSVRSGSGNTIYF	TRBJ1-3	15	.	TRBV9	.
TGCAGCGTTGGGGAGGCTGAAAAACTGTTTTTT	CSVGEAEKLFF	TRBJ1-4	11	.	TRBV29-1	.
TGTGCCAGCAGTTTTTGGCAGGTTAATAGCAATCAGCCCCAGCATTTT	CASSFWQVNSNQPQHF	TRBJ1-5	16	.	TRBV28	.
TGTGCCAGCAGTGAATACAGGGACACCGGGGAGCTGTTTTTT	CASSEYRDTGELFF	TRBJ2-2	14	many	TRBV25-1	.
TGTGCCAGCAGTCCGTTGACTGGTACTGAAGCTTTCTTT	CASSPLTGTEAFF	TRBJ1-1	13	.	TRBV28	.
TGTGCCAGCAGCTTAGACGGGGACTCCTACAATGAGCAGTTCTTC	CASSLDGDSYNEQFF	TRBJ2-1	15	.	TRBV11-2	.
TGTGCCAGCAGTTTCCCACATAGCAGGGCCGGGACTTTTCAAGAGACCCAGTACTTC	CASSFPHSRAGTFQETQYF	TRBJ2-5	19	.	TRBV28	.
TGTGCCAGCAGCGTAGGGGGGGTCGGGGAGACCCAGTACTTC	CASSVGGVGETQYF	TRBJ2-5	14	.	TRBV9	.
TGCGCCAGTAGGACTAGCGGGGGGGCCTATGAGCAGTTCTTC	CASRTSGGAYEQFF	TRBJ2-1	14	.	TRBV5-1	TRBD2
TGTGCCAGCTCAACGTCGGGACAGGGGGTCCCCGGGGAGCTGTTTTTT	CASSTSGQGVPGELFF	TRBJ2-2	16	.	TRBV5-6	TRBD1
TGTGCCAGCAGCTTAGAGGGGGGACAGAACAATCAGCCCCAGCATTTT	CASSLEGGQNNQPQHF	TRBJ1-5	16	.	TRBV7-6	TRBD1
TGTGCCAGCTCACCAGTGGCAGGGGTGGGCACGGATACGCAGTATTTT	CASSPVAGVGTDTQYF	TRBJ2-3	16	.	TRBV18	.
TGTGCCTGGAGTGGCGGACAGATCTCCTACAATGAGCAGTTCTTC	CAWSGGQISYNEQFF	TRBJ2-1	15	.	TRBV30	.
TGTGCCAGCAGCTTAGCGCTTGAGGGTTTGAACACTGAAGCTTTCTTT	CASSLALEGLNTEAFF	TRBJ1-1	16	.	TRBV7-8	.
TGTGCCAGCAGCAGGGGGCATAATCCAGATACGCAGTATTTT	CASSRGHNPDTQYF	TRBJ2-3	14	.	TRBV2	TRBD1
TGTGCCAGCAGCCGGGACAGGGGGCTCCTTTTT	CASSRDRGLLF	TRBJ1-4	11	.	TRBV5-7	TRBD1
TGTGCCAGCAGTGCTCAGGGTGGCAATTCACCCCTCCACTTT	CASSAQGGNSPLHF	TRBJ1-6	14	.	TRBV2	.
TGTGCCAGCACAGTCGGGAGGTCGCAGACCCAGTACTTC	CASTVGRSQTQYF	TRBJ2-5	13	.	TRBV2	TRBD2
TGTGCCAGCAGCTTTAGGGGAACTAGCACAGATACGCAGTATTTT	CASSFRGTSTDTQYF	TRBJ2-3	15	.	TRBV5-6	.
TGTGCCAGCAGCCCAGGGGGCGCGGACTATGGCTACACCTTC	CASSPGGADYGYTF	TRBJ1-2	14	few	TRBV6-5	TRBD1
TGTGCCAGCAGTTTATTTTCCAGCATCGGGTATGGCTACACCTTC	CASSLFSSIGYGYTF	TRBJ1-2	15	.	TRBV27	.
TGTGCCGGAACTCTGGAGGTTAGCTCCTACGAGCAGTACTTC	CAGTLEVSSYEQYF	TRBJ2-7	14	once	TRBV2	.
TGTGCCAGCAGGCTACAGGGGGCAAAGGACACCGGGGAGCTGTTTTTT	CASRLQGAKDTGELFF	TRBJ2-2	16	.	TRBV28	TRBD1
TGTGCCAGTAGTATAGATCGAGGAGGTGGTGGGTCCTACGAGCAGTACTTC	CASSIDRGGGGSYEQYF	TRBJ2-7	17	.	TRBV19	.
TGTGCTAGTGGTTTGGTACTCGGACAGGGATCCTACGAGCAGTACTTC	CASGLVLGQGSYEQYF	TRBJ2-7	16	.	TRBV12-5	TRBD1
TGCGCCAGCAGCTTGGCCTCAGGGCTGGGGGAAAAACTGTTTTTT	CASSLASGLGEKLFF	TRBJ1-4	15	.	TRBV5-1	.
TGCGCCAGCAGTGAGTTTTCAGGGCAGGGGGCCCCCGGGGAGCTGTTTTTT	CASSEFSGQGAPGELFF	TRBJ2-2	17	.	TRBV10-2	TRBD1
TGCGCCAGCAGCTCGCTACCGGGTCAAGAGACCCAGTACTTC	CASSSLPGQETQYF	TRBJ2-5	14	.	TRBV5-1	.
TGCGCCAGCAGCCCGAGCCACCAGCGGGAGAACACCGGGGAGCTGTTTTTT	CASSPSHQRENTGELFF	TRBJ2-2	17	.	TRBV4-1	TRBD2
TGTGCCAGCAGTTCCCTGGCGGGAGAGACCCAGTACTTC	CASSSLAGETQYF	TRBJ2-5	13	.	TRBV28	.
TGTGCCAGCACTCCCAGGTTGTCCAAATTCAATGAGCAGTTCTTC	CASTPRLSKFNEQFF	TRBJ2-1	15	.	TRBV11-2	.
TGTGCCAGCAGCTCCCGTCGCGGGATCCCCTACAATGAGCAGTTCTTC	CASSSRRGIPYNEQFF	TRBJ2-1	16	.	TRBV11-2	.
TGTGCCTGGAGTGGACTAGCGGGGGATAAAGGGGACAATGAGCAGTTCTTC	CAWSGLAGDKGDNEQFF	TRBJ2-1	17	.	TRBV30	TRBD2